Below are 8 T cell receptor beta chains sequenced from a single sample in a study of blood T cell repertoires in COVID-19. The assay was immunoSEQ multiplex PCR, and TCRdb's table has in-frame clones only and misses some. The sample has 95,000 to 150,000 clones; around 82% are singletons. Material: peripheral blood. The receptors come from a man aged 30 to 45 with COVID-19, enrolled during active disease.

The chain joins TRBV27 to TRBJ2-1; no definite D call. Germline V CDR1 and CDR2: MNHEY, SMNVEV (reference sequence). V lost 3 bases to trimming and J lost 8 bases, with 14 bases between them. The CDR3 sequence is 14 residues long. The CDR3 bases are TGTGCCAGCAGTTTCGGAATAGCTCAAGATGAGCAGTTCTTC. This encodes CASSFGIAQDEQFF.

The V and J genes are TRBV6-5 and TRBJ2-2; possible D gene TRBD2, 5 bases. CDR1 and CDR2 (germline): MNHEY, SVGAGI. The CDR3 totals 13 residues. The V end lost 6 bases, the J end lost 6 bases, and 11 bases lay between the germline ends. The CDR3 region is CASRPGWAGELFF. CDR3 sequence (DNA): TGTGCCAGCAGACCGGGGTGGGCCGGGGAGCTGTTTTTT.

The chain has TRBV6-5 and TRBJ2-5, with TRBD1 matching 7 bases. This CDR3 is 14 amino acids long. V lost 8 bases, J lost 5 bases, and 11 bases stayed unmatched. Germline CDR1 and CDR2: MNHEY and SVGAGI. The chain's CDR3 is CASYRKGAMETQYF. CDR3 sequence (DNA): TGTGCCAGCTATCGAAAGGGGGCGATGGAGACCCAGTACTTC.

This sequence joins TRBV19 and TRBJ2-7; D might be TRBD2 (6 bases). CDR3 length: 15 amino acids. V was trimmed by 4 bases and J by 0 bases, leaving 13 bases between them. Per germline, CDR1 LNHDA and CDR2 SQIVND (reference sequence). The CDR3 DNA reads TGTGCCAGTAGTACACTCTACGGGAGCTCCTACGAGCAGTACTTC. Its translation: CASSTLYGSSYEQYF.

Only a few counts were recorded for this clone. The V gene is TRBV18, the J gene TRBJ2-7, with D tentatively TRBD2 (6 bases). The CDR3 is 13 residues long. V dropped 2 bases and J dropped 5 bases, with 10 bases sitting between them. CDR1 is KGHSH and CDR2 is LQKENI in the germline V gene. In nucleotides, the CDR3 is TGTGCCAGCTCACCATCGGGGAGGAACGAGCAGTACTTC. As protein: CASSPSGRNEQYF.

The CDR3 sequence: CASRGGQGGYGYTF. CDR3 nucleotide sequence: TGTGCCAGCAGGGGGGGACAGGGCGGCTATGGCTACACCTTC. The chain couples TRBV28 to TRBJ1-2; 9 positions agree with TRBD1. This CDR3 is 14 amino acids long. J lost 4 bases, V lost 6 bases, and 6 bases had no gene match. CDR1 MDHEN and CDR2 SYDVKM come from the germline V gene.

The chain carries TRBV3-1 (or the pseudogene TRBV3-2) and TRBJ1-3; a weak D match, TRBD1 (5 bases). V was shortened by 1 base and J by 2 bases, with 9 bases between the two germline ends. From germline, CDR1 is LGHDT and CDR2 YNNKEL (reference sequence). This CDR3 contains 15 residues. CDR3 bases: TGTGCCAGCAGCCAAGGCAGGGTGGCTGGAAACACCATATATTTT. It specifies CASSQGRVAGNTIYF.

The V and J genes are TRBV2 and TRBJ2-5; perhaps TRBD2 as D (7 bases). Germline V gene sequence: CDR1 SNHLY, CDR2 FYNNEI. The CDR3 runs 14 residues. V was trimmed by 6 bases and J by 2 bases, leaving 13 bases between them. The CDR3 sequence is CASSDKGGQETQYF. CDR3 in DNA: TGTGCCAGCAGCGATAAGGGGGGGCAAGAGACCCAGTACTTC.